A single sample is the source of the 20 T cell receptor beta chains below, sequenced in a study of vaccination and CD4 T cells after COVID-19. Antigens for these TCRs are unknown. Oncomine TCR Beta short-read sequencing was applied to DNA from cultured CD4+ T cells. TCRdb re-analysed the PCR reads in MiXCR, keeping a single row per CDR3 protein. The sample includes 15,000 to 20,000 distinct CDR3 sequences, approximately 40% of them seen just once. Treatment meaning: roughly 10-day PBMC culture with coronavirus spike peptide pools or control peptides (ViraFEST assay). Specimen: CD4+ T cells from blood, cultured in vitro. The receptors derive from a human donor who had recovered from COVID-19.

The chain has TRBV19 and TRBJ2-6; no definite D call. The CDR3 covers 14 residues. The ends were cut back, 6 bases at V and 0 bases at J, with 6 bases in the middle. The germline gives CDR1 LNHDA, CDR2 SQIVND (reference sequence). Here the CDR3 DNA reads TGTGCCAGTAGGACGGACTCTGGGGCCAACGTCCTGACTTTC. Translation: CASRTDSGANVLTF. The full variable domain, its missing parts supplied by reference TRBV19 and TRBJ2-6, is DGGITQSPKYLFRKEGQNVTLSCEQNLNHDAMYWYRQDPGQGLRLIYYSQIVNDFQKGDIAEGYSVSREKKESFPLTVTSAQKNPTAFYLCASRTDSGANVLTFGAGSRLTVL.

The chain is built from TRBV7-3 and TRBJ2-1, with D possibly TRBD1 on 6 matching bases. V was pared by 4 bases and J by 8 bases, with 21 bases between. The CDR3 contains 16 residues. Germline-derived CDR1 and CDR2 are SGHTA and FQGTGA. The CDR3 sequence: CASSSQGSRLAYEQFF. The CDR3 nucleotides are TGTGCCAGCAGCTCACAGGGAAGTCGTCTGGCGTATGAGCAGTTCTTC.

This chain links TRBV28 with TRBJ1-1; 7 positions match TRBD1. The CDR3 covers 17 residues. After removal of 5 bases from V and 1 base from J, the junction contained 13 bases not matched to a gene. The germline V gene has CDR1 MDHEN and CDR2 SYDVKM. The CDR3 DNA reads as TGTGCCAGCAGTCGTAAGAATACAGGGGCTCGGAACACTGAAGCTTTCTTT. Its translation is CASSRKNTGARNTEAFF.

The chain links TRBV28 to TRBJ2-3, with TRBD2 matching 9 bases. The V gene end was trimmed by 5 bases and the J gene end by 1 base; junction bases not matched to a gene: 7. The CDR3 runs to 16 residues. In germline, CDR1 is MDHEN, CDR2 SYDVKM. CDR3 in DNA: TGTGCCAGCAGTCCGCTAGCGGGATTCGGCACAGATACGCAGTATTTT. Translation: CASSPLAGFGTDTQYF.

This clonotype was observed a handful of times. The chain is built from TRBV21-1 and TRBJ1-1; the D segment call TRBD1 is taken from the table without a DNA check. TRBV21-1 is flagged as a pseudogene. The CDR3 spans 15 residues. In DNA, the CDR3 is TGTGCCAGCAGCTCGGTCGGGGGTACGGGTACTGAAGCTTTCTTT. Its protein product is CASSSVGGTGTEAFF.

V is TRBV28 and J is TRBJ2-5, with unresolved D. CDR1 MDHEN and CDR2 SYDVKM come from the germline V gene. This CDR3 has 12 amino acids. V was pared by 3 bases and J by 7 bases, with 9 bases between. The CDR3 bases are TGTGCCAGCAGTTTTAGGGTAGGGACCCAGTACTTC. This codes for CASSFRVGTQYF.

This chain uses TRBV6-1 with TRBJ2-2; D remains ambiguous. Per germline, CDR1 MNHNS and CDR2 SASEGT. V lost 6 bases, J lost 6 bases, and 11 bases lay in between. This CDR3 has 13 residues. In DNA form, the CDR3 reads TGTGCCAGCAGGATAAAAAATCCCGGGGAGCTGTTTTTT. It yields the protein CASRIKNPGELFF.

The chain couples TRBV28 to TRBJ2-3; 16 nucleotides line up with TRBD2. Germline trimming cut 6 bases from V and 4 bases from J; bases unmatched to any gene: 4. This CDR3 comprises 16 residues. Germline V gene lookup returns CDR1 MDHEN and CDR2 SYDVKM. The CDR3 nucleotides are TGTGCCAGCAGGGGGACTAGCGGGAGGGCCTCAGATACGCAGTATTTT. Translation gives CASRGTSGRASDTQYF. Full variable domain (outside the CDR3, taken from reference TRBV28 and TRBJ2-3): DVKVTQSSRYLVKRTGEKVFLECVQDMDHENMFWYRQDPGLGLRLIYFSYDVKMKEKGDIPEGYSVSREKKERFSLILESASTNQTSMYLCASRGTSGRASDTQYFGPGTRLTVL.

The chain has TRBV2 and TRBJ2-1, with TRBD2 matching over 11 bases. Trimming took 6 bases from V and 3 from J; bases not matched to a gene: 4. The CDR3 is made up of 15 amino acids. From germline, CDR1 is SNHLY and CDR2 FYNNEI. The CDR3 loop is CASRQGLADYNEQFF. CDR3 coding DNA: TGTGCCAGCAGGCAGGGACTAGCGGACTACAATGAGCAGTTCTTC.

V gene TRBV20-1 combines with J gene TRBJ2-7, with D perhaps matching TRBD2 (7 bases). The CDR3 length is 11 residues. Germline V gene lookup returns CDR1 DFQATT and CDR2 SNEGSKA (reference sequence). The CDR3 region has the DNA TGCAGGGACGGGGGGCTCGGCGAGCAGTACTTC. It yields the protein CRDGGLGEQYF.

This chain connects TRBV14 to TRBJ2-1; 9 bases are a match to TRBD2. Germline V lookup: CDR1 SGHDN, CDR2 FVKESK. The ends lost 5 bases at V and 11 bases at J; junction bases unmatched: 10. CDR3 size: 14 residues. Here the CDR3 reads CASSINSGGTKQFF. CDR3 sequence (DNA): TGTGCCAGCAGCATCAATAGCGGGGGAACAAAGCAGTTCTTC.

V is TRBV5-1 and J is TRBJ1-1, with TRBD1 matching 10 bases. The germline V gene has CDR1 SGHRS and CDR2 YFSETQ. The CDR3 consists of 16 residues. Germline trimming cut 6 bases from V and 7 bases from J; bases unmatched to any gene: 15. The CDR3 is CASIKDGTGELSEAFF. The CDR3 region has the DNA TGCGCCAGCATAAAAGACGGGACAGGGGAGCTCAGTGAAGCTTTCTTT. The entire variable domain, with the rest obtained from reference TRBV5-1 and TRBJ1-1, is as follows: KAGVTQTPRYLIKTRGQQVTLSCSPISGHRSVSWYQQTPGQGLQFLFEYFSETQRNKGNFPGRFSGRQFSNSRSEMNVSTLELGDSALYLCASIKDGTGELSEAFFGQGTRLTVV.

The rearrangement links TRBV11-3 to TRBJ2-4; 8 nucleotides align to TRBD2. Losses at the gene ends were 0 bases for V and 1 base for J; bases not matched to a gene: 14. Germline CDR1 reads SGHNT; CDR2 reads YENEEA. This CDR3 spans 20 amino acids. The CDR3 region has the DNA TGTGCCAGCAGCTTAGAGGGCGGGAGGCTTAAAGTCCGGGCCAAAAACATTCAGTACTTC. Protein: CASSLEGGRLKVRAKNIQYF.

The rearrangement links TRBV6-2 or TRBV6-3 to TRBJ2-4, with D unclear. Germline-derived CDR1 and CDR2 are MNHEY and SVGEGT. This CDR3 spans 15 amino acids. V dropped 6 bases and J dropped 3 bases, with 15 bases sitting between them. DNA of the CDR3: TGTGCCAGCAGCCTAATGGGTTATGACAAAAACATTCAGTACTTC. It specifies CASSLMGYDKNIQYF.

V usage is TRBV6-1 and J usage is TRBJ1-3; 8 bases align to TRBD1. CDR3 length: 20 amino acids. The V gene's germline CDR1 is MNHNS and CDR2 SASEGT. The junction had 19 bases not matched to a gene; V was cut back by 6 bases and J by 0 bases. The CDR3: CASRAGTGSGRVHSGNTIYF. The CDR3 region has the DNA TGTGCCAGCAGGGCCGGGACAGGTTCAGGAAGGGTTCACTCTGGAAACACCATATATTTT.

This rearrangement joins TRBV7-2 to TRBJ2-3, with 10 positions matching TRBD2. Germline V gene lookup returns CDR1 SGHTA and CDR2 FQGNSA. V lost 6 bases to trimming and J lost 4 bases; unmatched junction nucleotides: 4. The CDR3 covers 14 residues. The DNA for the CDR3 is TGTGCCAGCAGGCCCGGGACTAGCGCAGATACGCAGTATTTT. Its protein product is CASRPGTSADTQYF.

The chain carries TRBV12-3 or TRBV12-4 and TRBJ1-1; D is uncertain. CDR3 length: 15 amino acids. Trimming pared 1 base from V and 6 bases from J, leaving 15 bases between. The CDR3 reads CASSLGAAIPAEAFF. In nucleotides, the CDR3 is TGTGCCAGCAGTTTAGGCGCGGCGATTCCAGCTGAAGCTTTCTTT.

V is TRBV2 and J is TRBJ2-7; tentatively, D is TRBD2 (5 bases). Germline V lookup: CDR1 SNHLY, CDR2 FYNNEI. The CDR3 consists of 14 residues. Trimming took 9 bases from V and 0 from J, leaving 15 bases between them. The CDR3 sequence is CASSSRGSSYEQYF. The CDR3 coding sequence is TGTGCCAGTTCCTCCCGGGGAAGCTCCTACGAGCAGTACTTC. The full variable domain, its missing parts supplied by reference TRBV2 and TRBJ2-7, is EPEVTQTPSHQVTQMGQEVILRCVPISNHLYFYWYRQILGQKVEFLVSFYNNEISEKSEIFDDQFSVERPDGSNFTLKIRSTKLEDSAMYFCASSSRGSSYEQYFGPGTRLTVT.

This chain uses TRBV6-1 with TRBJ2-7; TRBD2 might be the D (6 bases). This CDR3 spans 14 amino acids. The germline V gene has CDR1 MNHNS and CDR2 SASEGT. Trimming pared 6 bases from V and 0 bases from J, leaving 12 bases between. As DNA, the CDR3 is TGTGCCAGCAGCCTGGGAGGCTCCTCCTACGAGCAGTACTTC. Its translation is CASSLGGSSYEQYF.

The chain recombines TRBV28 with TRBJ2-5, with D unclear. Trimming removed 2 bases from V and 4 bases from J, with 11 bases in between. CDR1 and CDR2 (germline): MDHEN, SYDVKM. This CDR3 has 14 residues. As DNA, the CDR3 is TGTGCCAGCAGTTTACCCCATAGCAGAGAGACCCAGTACTTC. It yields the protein CASSLPHSRETQYF.